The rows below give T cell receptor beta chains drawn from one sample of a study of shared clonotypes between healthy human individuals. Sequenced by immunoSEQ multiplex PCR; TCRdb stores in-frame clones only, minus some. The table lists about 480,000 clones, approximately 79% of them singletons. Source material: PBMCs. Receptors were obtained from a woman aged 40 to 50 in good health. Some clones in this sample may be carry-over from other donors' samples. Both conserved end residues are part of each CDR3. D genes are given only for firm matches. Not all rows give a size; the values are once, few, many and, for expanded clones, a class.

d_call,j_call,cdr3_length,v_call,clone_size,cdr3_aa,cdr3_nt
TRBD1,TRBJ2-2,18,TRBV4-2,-,CASSQVIGGTGNTGELFF,TGTGCCAGCAGCCAAGTAATAGGGGGGACAGGGAACACCGGGGAGCTGTTTTTT
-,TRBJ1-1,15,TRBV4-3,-,CASSQEVWGRTEAFF,TGCGCCAGCAGCCAAGAAGTGTGGGGCAGAACTGAAGCTTTCTTT
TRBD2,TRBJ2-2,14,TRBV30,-,CAGTSGPNTGELFF,TGTGCTGGGACTAGCGGACCGAACACCGGGGAGCTGTTTTTT
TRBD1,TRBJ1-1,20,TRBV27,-,CANPPHNYRDRGQANTEAFF,TGTGCCAATCCCCCCCACAATTACCGGGACAGGGGGCAAGCTAACACTGAAGCTTTCTTT
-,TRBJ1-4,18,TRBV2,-,CASIRNYPTVATNEKLFF,TGTGCCAGCATCCGCAATTACCCGACAGTTGCAACTAATGAAAAACTGTTTTTT
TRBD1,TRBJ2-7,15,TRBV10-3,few,CAISEWDRGPYEQYF,TGTGCCATCAGTGAGTGGGACAGGGGTCCCTACGAGCAGTACTTC
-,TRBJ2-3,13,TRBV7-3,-,CASSLIRTDTQYF,TGTGCCAGCAGCTTAATACGCACAGATACGCAGTATTTT
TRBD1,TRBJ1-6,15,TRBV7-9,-,CASSSLTGRSSPLHF,TGTGCCAGCAGCTCCTTGACAGGGAGGTCTTCACCCCTCCACTTT
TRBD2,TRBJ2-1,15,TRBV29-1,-,CSVEGGYRSYNEQFF,TGCAGCGTTGAGGGGGGGTACAGGTCCTACAATGAGCAGTTCTTC
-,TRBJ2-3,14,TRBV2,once,CASSARLVADTQYF,TGTGCCAGCAGCGCCCGACTAGTGGCAGATACGCAGTATTTT
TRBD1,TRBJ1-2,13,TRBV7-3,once,CASSPGTGNGYTF,TGTGCCAGCAGCCCCGGGACAGGGAATGGCTACACCTTC
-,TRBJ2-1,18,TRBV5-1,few,CASSLGGGASSSYNEQFF,TGCGCCAGCAGCCTGGGAGGCGGAGCCTCAAGCTCCTACAATGAGCAGTTCTTC
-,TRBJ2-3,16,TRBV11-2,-,CASSLAGRPSTDTQYF,TGTGCCAGCAGCTTAGCTGGGAGGCCCAGCACAGATACGCAGTATTTT
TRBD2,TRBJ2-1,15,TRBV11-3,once,CASSLRLAGEDEQFF,TGTGCCAGCAGCTTAAGACTAGCGGGAGAGGATGAGCAGTTCTTC
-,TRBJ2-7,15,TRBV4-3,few,CASSQAAVGGYEQYF,TGCGCCAGCAGCCAAGCGGCCGTAGGCGGCTACGAGCAGTACTTC
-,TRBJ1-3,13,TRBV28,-,CASGGGSGNTIYF,TGTGCCAGCGGCGGGGGCTCTGGAAACACCATATATTTT
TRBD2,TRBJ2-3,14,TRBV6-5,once,CASSYGLAGDTQYF,TGTGCCAGCAGTTACGGACTAGCTGGAGATACGCAGTATTTT
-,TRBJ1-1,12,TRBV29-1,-,CSVLQLNTEAFF,TGCAGCGTTTTACAGCTGAACACTGAAGCTTTCTTT
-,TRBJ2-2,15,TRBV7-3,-,CASKEGRADTGELFF,TGTGCCAGCAAGGAGGGCAGGGCGGACACCGGGGAGCTGTTTTTT
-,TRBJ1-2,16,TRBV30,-,CAWSVIAGQRVHGYTF,TGTGCCTGGAGTGTAATAGCAGGACAGAGGGTTCATGGCTACACCTTC
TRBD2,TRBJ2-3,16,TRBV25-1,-,CASSVGLAGFTDTQYF,TGTGCCAGCAGTGTCGGACTAGCCGGTTTCACAGATACGCAGTATTTT